A single sample is the source of the 3 T cell receptor beta chains below, sequenced in a study of OX40 agonist ivuxolimab in advanced cancers. Sequencing was performed with immunoSEQ multiplex PCR; in TCRdb, only in-frame clones are kept and a portion is missing. The sample records some 44,000 clones, 70% to 90% being singletons. Sequences were derived from CD4+ or CD8+ T cells sorted from blood, sampled in a trial of the OX40 agonist ivuxolimab. All receptors derive from an adult with an advanced solid tumor such as melanoma, head and neck, liver or kidney cancer.

The chain couples TRBV5-1 to TRBJ2-3, with 8 bases fitting TRBD1. This CDR3 comprises 14 residues. Trimming cost V 4 bases and J 3 bases; bases outside gene matches: 4. The germline V gene has CDR1 SGHRS and CDR2 YFSETQ. CDR3 nucleotide sequence: TGCGCCAGCAGCGAACGACAGGGGACAGATACGCAGTATTTT. This codes for CASSERQGTDTQYF.

The chain joins TRBV9 to TRBJ2-1; 9 nucleotides line up with TRBD2. After removal of 3 bases from V and 3 bases from J, the junction contained 4 bases not matched to a gene. CDR1 is SGDLS, CDR2 YYNGEE, per germline. This CDR3 contains 15 residues. The CDR3 protein is CASSARLAVYNEQFF. Written as DNA, the CDR3 is TGTGCCAGCAGCGCCCGACTAGCGGTCTACAATGAGCAGTTCTTC.

The chain uses TRBV29-1 and TRBJ1-3, with D tentatively TRBD1 (5 bases). CDR3 size: 13 residues. Germline CDR1 and CDR2: SQVTM and ANQGSEA. V was pared by 6 bases and J by 2 bases, with 11 bases between. The CDR3 loop is CSVGEAAGNTIYF. DNA of the CDR3: TGCAGCGTGGGGGAGGCTGCTGGAAACACCATATATTTT.